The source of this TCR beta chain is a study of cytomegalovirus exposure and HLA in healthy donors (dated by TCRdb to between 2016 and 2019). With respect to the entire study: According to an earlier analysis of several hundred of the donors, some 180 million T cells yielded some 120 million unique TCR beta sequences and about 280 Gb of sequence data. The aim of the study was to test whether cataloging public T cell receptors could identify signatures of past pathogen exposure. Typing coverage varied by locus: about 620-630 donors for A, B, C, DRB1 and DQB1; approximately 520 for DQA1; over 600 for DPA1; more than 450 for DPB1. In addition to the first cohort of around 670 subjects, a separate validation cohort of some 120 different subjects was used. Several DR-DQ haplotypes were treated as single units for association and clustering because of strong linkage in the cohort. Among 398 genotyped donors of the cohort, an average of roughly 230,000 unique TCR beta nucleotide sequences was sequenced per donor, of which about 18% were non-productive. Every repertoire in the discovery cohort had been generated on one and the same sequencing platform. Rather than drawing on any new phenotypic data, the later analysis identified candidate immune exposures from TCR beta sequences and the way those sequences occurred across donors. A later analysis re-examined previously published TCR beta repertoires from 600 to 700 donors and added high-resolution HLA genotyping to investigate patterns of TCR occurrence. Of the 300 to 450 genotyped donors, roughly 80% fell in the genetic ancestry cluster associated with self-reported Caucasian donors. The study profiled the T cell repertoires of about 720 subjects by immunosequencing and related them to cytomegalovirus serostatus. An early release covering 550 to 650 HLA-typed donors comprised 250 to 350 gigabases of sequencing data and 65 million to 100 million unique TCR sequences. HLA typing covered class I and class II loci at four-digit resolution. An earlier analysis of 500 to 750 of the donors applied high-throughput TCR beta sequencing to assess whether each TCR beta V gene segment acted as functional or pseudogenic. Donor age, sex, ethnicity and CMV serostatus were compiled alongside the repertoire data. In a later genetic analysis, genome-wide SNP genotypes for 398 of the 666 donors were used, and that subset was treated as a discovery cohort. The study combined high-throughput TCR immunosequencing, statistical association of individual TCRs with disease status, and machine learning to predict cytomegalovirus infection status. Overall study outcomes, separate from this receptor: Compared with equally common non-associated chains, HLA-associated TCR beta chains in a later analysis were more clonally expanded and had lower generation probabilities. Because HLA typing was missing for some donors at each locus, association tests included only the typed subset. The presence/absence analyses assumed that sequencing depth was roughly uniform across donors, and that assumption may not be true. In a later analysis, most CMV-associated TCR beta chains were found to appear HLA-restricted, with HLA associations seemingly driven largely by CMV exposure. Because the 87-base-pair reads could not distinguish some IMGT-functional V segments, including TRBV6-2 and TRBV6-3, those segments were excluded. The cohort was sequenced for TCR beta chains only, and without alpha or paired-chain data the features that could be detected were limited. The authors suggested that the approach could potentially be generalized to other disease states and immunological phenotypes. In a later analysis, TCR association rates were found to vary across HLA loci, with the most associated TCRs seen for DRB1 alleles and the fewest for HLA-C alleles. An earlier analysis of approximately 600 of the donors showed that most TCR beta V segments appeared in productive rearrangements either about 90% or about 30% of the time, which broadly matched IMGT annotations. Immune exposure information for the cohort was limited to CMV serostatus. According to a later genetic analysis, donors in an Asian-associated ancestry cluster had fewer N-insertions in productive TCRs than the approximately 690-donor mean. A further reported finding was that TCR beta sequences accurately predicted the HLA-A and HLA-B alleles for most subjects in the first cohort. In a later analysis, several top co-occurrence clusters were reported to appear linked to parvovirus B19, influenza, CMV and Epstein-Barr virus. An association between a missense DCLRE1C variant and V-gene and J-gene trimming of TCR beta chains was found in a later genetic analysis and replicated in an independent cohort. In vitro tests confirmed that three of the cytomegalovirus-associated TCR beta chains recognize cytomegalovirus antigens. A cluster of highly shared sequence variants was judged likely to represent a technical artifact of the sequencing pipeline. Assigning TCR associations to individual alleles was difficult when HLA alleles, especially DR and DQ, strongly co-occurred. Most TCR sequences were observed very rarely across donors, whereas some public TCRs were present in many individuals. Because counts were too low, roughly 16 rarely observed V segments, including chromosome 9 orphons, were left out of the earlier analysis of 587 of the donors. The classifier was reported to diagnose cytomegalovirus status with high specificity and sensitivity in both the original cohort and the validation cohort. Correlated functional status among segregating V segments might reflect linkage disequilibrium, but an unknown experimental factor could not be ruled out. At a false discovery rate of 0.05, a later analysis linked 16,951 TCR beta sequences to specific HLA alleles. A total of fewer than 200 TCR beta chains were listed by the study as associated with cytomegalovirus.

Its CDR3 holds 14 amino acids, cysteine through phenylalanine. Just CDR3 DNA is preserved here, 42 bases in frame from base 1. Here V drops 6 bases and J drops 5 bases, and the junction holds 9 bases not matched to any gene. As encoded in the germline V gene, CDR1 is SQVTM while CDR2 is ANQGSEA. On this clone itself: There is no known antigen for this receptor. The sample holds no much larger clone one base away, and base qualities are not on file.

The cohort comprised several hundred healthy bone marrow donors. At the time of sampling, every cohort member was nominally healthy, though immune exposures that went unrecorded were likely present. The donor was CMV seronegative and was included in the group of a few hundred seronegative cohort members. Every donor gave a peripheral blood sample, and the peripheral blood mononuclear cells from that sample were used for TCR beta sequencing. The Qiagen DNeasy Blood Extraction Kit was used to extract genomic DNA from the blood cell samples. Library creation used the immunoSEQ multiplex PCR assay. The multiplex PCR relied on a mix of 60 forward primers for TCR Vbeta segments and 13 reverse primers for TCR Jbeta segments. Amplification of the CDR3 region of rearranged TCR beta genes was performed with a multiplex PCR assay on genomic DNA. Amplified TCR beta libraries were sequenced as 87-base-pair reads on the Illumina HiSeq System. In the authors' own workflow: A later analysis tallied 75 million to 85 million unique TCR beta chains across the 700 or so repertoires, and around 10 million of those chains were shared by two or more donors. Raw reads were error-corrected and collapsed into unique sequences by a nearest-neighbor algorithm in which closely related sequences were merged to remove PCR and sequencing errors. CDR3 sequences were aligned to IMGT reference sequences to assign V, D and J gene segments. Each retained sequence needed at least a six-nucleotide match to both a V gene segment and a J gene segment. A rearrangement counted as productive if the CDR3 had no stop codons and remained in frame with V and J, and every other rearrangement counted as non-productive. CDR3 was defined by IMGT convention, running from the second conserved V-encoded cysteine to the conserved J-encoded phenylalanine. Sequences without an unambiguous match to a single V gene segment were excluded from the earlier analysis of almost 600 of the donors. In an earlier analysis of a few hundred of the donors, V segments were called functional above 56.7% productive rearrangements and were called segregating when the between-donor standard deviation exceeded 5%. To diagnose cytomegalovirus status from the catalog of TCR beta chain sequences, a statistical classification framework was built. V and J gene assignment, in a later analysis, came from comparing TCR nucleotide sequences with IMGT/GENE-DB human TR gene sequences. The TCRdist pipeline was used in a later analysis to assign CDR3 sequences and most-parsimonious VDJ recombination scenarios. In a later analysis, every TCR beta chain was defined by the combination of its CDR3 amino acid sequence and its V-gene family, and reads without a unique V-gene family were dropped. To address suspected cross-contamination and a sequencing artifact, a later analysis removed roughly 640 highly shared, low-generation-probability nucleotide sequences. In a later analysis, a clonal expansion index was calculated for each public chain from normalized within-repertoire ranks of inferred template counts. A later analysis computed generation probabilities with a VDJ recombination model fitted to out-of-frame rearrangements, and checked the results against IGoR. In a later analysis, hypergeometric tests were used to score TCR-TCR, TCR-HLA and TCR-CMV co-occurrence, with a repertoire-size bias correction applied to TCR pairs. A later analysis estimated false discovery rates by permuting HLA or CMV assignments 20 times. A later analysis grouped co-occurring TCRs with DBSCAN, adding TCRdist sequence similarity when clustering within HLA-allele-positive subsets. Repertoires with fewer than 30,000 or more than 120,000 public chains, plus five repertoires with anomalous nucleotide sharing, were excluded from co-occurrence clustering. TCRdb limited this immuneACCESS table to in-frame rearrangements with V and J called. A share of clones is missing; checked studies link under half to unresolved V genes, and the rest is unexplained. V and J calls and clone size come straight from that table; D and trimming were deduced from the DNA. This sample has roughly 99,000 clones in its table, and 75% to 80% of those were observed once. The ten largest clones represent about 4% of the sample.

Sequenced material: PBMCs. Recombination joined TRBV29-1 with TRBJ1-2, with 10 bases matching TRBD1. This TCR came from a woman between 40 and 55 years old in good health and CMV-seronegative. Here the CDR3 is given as CSVGTSDRGYGYTF. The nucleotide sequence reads TGCAGCGTCGGGACATCGGACAGGGGGTATGGCTACACCTTC.